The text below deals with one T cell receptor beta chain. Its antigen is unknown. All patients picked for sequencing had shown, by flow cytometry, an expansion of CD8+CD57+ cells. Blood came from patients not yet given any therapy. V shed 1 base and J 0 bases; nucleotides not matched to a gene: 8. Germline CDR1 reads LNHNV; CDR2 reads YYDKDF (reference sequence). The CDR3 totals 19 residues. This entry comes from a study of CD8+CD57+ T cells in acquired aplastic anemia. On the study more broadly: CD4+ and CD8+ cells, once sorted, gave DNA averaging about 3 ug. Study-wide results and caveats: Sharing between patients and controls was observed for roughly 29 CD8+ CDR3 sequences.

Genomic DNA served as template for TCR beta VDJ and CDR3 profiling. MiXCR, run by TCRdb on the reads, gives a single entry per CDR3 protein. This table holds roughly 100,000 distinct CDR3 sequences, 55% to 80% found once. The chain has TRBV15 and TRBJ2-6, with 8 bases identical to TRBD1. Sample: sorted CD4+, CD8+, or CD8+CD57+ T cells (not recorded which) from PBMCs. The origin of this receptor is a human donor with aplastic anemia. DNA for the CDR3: TGTGCCACCAGCAGAGCTACCGGGACAGGAAGCTCTGGGGCCAACGTCCTGACTTTC. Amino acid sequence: CATSRATGTGSSGANVLTF.